A single sample gave rise to the 19 T cell receptor beta chains below, sequenced in a study of blood T cell repertoires in COVID-19. TCRdb's copy holds only in-frame clones and misses some; the assay was immunoSEQ multiplex PCR. The sample shows some 160,000 clones, under 95% of them seen only once. Sequences were obtained from peripheral blood. The receptors were sampled from a man in his late teens or twenties with acute or convalescent COVID-19.

The V call is TRBV5-1, the J call TRBJ2-7, with 7 bases matching TRBD1. The CDR3 has 14 residues. From germline, CDR1 is SGHRS and CDR2 YFSETQ. Germline trimming cut 0 bases from V and 4 bases from J; bases unmatched to any gene: 4. CDR3 in amino acids: CASSLVQGKYEQYF. For the CDR3, the DNA is TGCGCCAGCAGCTTGGTACAGGGGAAGTACGAGCAGTACTTC. Full variable domain (missing parts from reference TRBV5-1 and TRBJ2-7): KAGVTQTPRYLIKTRGQQVTLSCSPISGHRSVSWYQQTPGQGLQFLFEYFSETQRNKGNFPGRFSGRQFSNSRSEMNVSTLELGDSALYLCASSLVQGKYEQYFGPGTRLTVT.

This chain links TRBV27 with TRBJ2-7; weak D call: TRBD2 (6 bases). Germline CDR1 and CDR2: MNHEY and SMNVEV (reference sequence). CDR3 length equals 12 residues. V lost 5 bases to trimming and J lost 7 bases, with 12 bases between them. Written as DNA, the CDR3 is TGTGCCAGCAGTCCCGGGGCGGGGGAGCAGTACTTC. As protein: CASSPGAGEQYF.

This clone was detected only a few times. The rearrangement joins TRBV5-1 to TRBJ2-1; the D gene is possibly TRBD2 (6 bases). Germline lookup yields CDR1 SGHRS and CDR2 YFSETQ. Trimming took off 4 bases at V and 4 bases at J, with 18 bases between the two ends. The CDR3 is 16 residues long. This CDR3 reads CASSLRSGINYNEQFF. Written as DNA, the CDR3 is TGCGCCAGCAGCCTCCGTAGCGGAATTAATTACAATGAGCAGTTCTTC.

This clone was detected once. The chain joins TRBV6-5 to TRBJ1-5, with 7 bases fitting TRBD1. The trim removed 8 bases at V and 1 base at J, leaving 8 bases unmatched. CDR3 length: 15 amino acids. Germline values: CDR1 MNHEY, CDR2 SVGAGI. CDR3: CASRRQGPSNQPQHF. CDR3 coding DNA: TGTGCCAGCCGGAGACAGGGACCAAGCAATCAGCCCCAGCATTTT.

CDR3 residues: CASSLQLGETQYF. CDR3 bases: TGTGCCAGCAGTTTACAACTAGGGGAGACCCAGTACTTC. The chain uses TRBV2 and TRBJ2-5; a possible D gene is TRBD2 (5 bases). This CDR3 has 13 residues. The germline V gene has CDR1 SNHLY and CDR2 FYNNEI. V was clipped by 5 bases and J by 5 bases, with 12 bases between them.

This chain uses TRBV5-1 with TRBJ2-3, with 9 nucleotides matching TRBD2. The CDR3 consists of 14 residues. J lost 3 bases, V lost 8 bases, and 7 bases had no gene match. The germline gives CDR1 SGHRS, CDR2 YFSETQ. CDR3 nucleotide sequence: TGCGCCAGTCGACTAGCGGTTATTACAGATACGCAGTATTTT. Residues: CASRLAVITDTQYF. The full variable domain, in which reference TRBV5-1 and TRBJ2-3 provide the parts outside the CDR3, is KAGVTQTPRYLIKTRGQQVTLSCSPISGHRSVSWYQQTPGQGLQFLFEYFSETQRNKGNFPGRFSGRQFSNSRSEMNVSTLELGDSALYLCASRLAVITDTQYFGPGTRLTVL.

This sequence joins TRBV14 and TRBJ1-4; D uncertain. V dropped 0 bases and J dropped 0 bases, with 8 bases sitting between them. CDR1 and CDR2 (germline): SGHDN, FVKESK. The CDR3 covers 16 residues. The CDR3, as DNA: TGTGCCAGCAGCCAAGACAGATCTGCAACTAATGAAAAACTGTTTTTT. This encodes CASSQDRSATNEKLFF.

J is TRBJ2-7 and V is TRBV5-1; 8 bases are shared with TRBD1. Trimming at V came to 4 bases and at J to 6 bases, leaving 9 bases not matched to a gene. Per germline, CDR1 SGHRS and CDR2 YFSETQ. The CDR3 consists of 14 residues. The CDR3, as DNA: TGCGCCAGCAGCCCGGACAGGGAATCGAGCGAGCAGTACTTC. Translating it yields CASSPDRESSEQYF. Using reference TRBV5-1 and TRBJ2-7 for the parts outside the CDR3, the full variable domain is KAGVTQTPRYLIKTRGQQVTLSCSPISGHRSVSWYQQTPGQGLQFLFEYFSETQRNKGNFPGRFSGRQFSNSRSEMNVSTLELGDSALYLCASSPDRESSEQYFGPGTRLTVT.

The chain recombines TRBV2 with TRBJ2-7; D is perhaps TRBD1 (6 bases). In germline, CDR1 is SNHLY, CDR2 FYNNEI. The CDR3 sequence is 15 residues long. Trimming removed 7 bases at V and 2 bases at J, with 18 bases between. In nucleotides, the CDR3 is TGTGCCAGCAAGGGGGACCGGGTCGGAACCTACGAGCAGTACTTC. Encoded protein: CASKGDRVGTYEQYF.

This clone has only a few counts. The CDR3: CASNQLVKETQYF. The CDR3 bases are TGTGCCAGCAATCAGCTAGTTAAAGAGACCCAGTACTTC. This chain joins TRBV6-5 and TRBJ2-5, with no clear D. CDR3 length equals 13 residues. Per germline, CDR1 MNHEY and CDR2 SVGAGI. Trimming cost V 7 bases and J 3 bases, with 12 bases left between them.

Concerning this clone: The sample holds other DNA sequences that translate to the same CDR3. This chain connects TRBV5-1 to TRBJ1-5, with 9 bases lining up with TRBD1. CDR1 and CDR2 (germline): SGHRS, YFSETQ. CDR3 length: 15 amino acids. J gave up 1 base and V 3 bases, and 2 bases lay outside the gene matches. CDR3 sequence: CASSSGTGSNQPQHF. CDR3 nucleotide sequence: TGCGCCAGCAGCTCCGGGACAGGGAGCAATCAGCCCCAGCATTTT.

This sequence joins TRBV24-1 and TRBJ1-5, with D possibly being TRBD1 (6 bases). Between the trimmed V and J ends, which lost 4 bases and 5 bases, there was a span of 11 bases. The germline CDR1 and CDR2 sequences are KGHDR and SFDVKD. CDR3 length: 14 amino acids. The CDR3 here is CATSDSTGYQPQHF. CDR3 nucleotides: TGTGCCACCAGTGACTCTACAGGGTATCAGCCCCAGCATTTT.

The rearrangement joins TRBV6-6 to TRBJ1-2; a possible D gene is TRBD1 (6 bases). CDR3 size: 16 residues. Per the germline V gene, CDR1 is MNHNY and CDR2 is SVGAGI (reference sequence). V was clipped by 2 bases and J by 7 bases, with 20 bases between them. This chain's CDR3 is CASSYGGRGQVVGYTF. In nucleotides, the CDR3 is TGTGCCAGCAGTTACGGGGGGCGGGGGCAGGTCGTTGGCTACACCTTC.

The rearrangement uses TRBV18 and TRBJ1-3, with 9 bases identical to TRBD1. This CDR3 spans 18 amino acids. J was trimmed by 3 bases and V by 2 bases; bases with no gene match: 11. Germline assignment: CDR1 KGHSH and CDR2 LQKENI. Written as DNA, the CDR3 is TGTGCCAGCTCACCAGAGACAGGGGGTCGGCAGCTTGGAAACACCATATATTTT. Residues: CASSPETGGRQLGNTIYF. Full variable domain (rest looked up from reference TRBV18 and TRBJ1-3): NAGVMQNPRHLVRRRGQEARLRCSPMKGHSHVYWYRQLPEEGLKFMVYLQKENIIDESGMPKERFSAEFPKEGPSILRIQQVVRGDSAAYFCASSPETGGRQLGNTIYFGEGSWLTVV.

The genes are TRBV6-5 and TRBJ2-2; TRBD2 might be the D (5 bases). The CDR3 length is 14 residues. Germline CDR1 MNHEY, CDR2 SVGAGI. V was shortened by 5 bases and J by 2 bases, with 9 bases between the two germline ends. CDR3 sequence reads: CASSRTYNTGELFF. CDR3 coding DNA: TGTGCCAGCAGTCGGACTTATAACACCGGGGAGCTGTTTTTT.

This rearrangement joins TRBV7-9 to TRBJ2-3, with TRBD1 matching over 7 bases. The germline gives CDR1 SEHNR, CDR2 FQNEAQ (reference sequence). The V segment lost 3 bases and the J segment 0 bases; nucleotides outside the gene matches: 9. This CDR3 has 17 amino acids. CDR3 sequence (DNA): TGTGCCAGCAGCTTGACAGGGAGATTATTTAGCACAGATACGCAGTATTTT. Amino acids: CASSLTGRLFSTDTQYF.

DNA of the CDR3: TGTGCCAGCAGTGAACAGGGGGCGTCCGGCTACACCTTC. It yields the protein CASSEQGASGYTF. The chain uses TRBV12-3 or TRBV12-4 and TRBJ1-2, with TRBD1 matching 9 bases. Trimming cost V 5 bases and J 8 bases; bases outside gene matches: 6. CDR3 length: 13 amino acids.

The J gene is TRBJ2-1, the V gene TRBV25-1; the D gene is possibly TRBD2 (6 bases). The V end was cut by 6 bases, the J end by 7 bases, with 13 bases between. The CDR3 has 13 residues. Germline V gene data show CDR1 as MGHDK and CDR2 as SYGVNS. CDR3 coding DNA: TGTGCCAGCAGGAGTAACCGGGGGAATGAGCAGTTCTTC. Its protein is CASRSNRGNEQFF.

This chain connects TRBV28 to TRBJ1-3; 8 bases map to TRBD1. From germline, CDR1 is MDHEN and CDR2 SYDVKM. V trimming: 5 bases; J trimming: 0 bases; junction bases outside the gene matches: 0. There are 14 residues in the CDR3. The DNA for the CDR3 is TGTGCCAGCAGTACAGGGGGCTCTGGAAACACCATATATTTT. Amino acids: CASSTGGSGNTIYF.